This TCR beta chain was identified during a study of CD8 T cells in Susac syndrome. V lost 0 bases, J lost 3 bases, and 9 bases lay in between. CDR1 MGHRA and CDR2 YSYEKL come from the germline V gene. This CDR3 is built from 14 residues. FACS was used to enrich TEMRA cells, whereas the CD8+ and CD4+ T cells were obtained by negative isolation. Roughly 0.45 to 1 ug RNA was reverse transcribed with random hexamers. The TCR beta CDR3 was amplified by immunoSEQ multiplex PCR across 54 Vbeta, 13 Jbeta. TCRdb passed the immunoSEQ multiplex PCR reads through MiXCR, listing each CDR3 protein once. The table records about 130,000 distinct CDR3 sequences, 91% of them present only once.

Input material: CD8+ T cells from PBMCs. The receptor comes from a human donor with multiple sclerosis. The rearrangement links TRBV4-1 to TRBJ2-7; D possibly corresponds to TRBD1 (5 bases). CDR3 nucleotide sequence: TGCGCCAGCAGCCAAGACAGGGCCTACTACGAGCAGTACTTC. Protein: CASSQDRAYYEQYF.